This is a list of T cell receptor beta chains from one sample in a study of cytomegalovirus exposure and HLA in healthy donors. Sequenced by immunoSEQ multiplex PCR; TCRdb stores in-frame clones only, minus some. The sample table sets out about 150,000 clones. What was sequenced was PBMCs. The receptors come from a woman aged 45-60 years in good health and CMV-seronegative. Each CDR3 is given with its conserved first and last residue. Fields, in order: J gene, V gene, D gene, CDR3 protein, CDR3 DNA. The D gene is left open where the match is weak.

>TRBJ2-7|TRBV7-9|TRBD1
CASRRGQGSYEQYF
TGTGCCAGCAGACGGGGACAGGGGTCGTACGAGCAGTACTTC
>TRBJ1-1|TRBV28|.
CASSLWEGTEAFF
TGTGCCAGCAGTTTATGGGAGGGAACTGAAGCTTTCTTT
>TRBJ1-4|TRBV30|.
CAWRENGATNEKLFF
TGTGCCTGGAGGGAGAACGGTGCAACTAATGAAAAACTGTTTTTT
>TRBJ2-7|TRBV6-1|.
CASSVPQVPYEQYF
TGTGCCAGCAGTGTACCCCAGGTCCCCTACGAGCAGTACTTC
>TRBJ1-2|TRBV10-3|.
CAIAPRGLSYGYTF
TGTGCCATCGCGCCCAGAGGGTTGTCCTATGGCTACACCTTC
>TRBJ2-3|TRBV5-6|.
CASSLAVRGITDTQYF
TGTGCCAGCAGCTTGGCCGTGAGAGGGATCACAGATACGCAGTATTTT
>TRBJ1-2|TRBV28|.
CASSPPNTF
TGTGCCAGCAGTCCCCCTAACACCTTC
>TRBJ1-6|TRBV9|.
CASSVGSGRFGNSPLHF
TGTGCCAGCAGCGTAGGGTCAGGGCGGTTTGGTAATTCACCCCTCCACTTT
>TRBJ2-1|TRBV6-6|.
CASSPDSGNEQFF
TGTGCCAGCAGTCCTGACAGTGGGAATGAGCAGTTCTTC
>TRBJ2-7|TRBV11-2|TRBD2
CASSLVAGVSYEQYF
TGTGCCAGCAGCTTAGTAGCGGGTGTCTCCTACGAGCAGTACTTC
>TRBJ2-5|TRBV7-3|TRBD2
CASSLMAGALETQYF
TGTGCCAGCAGCTTAATGGCGGGAGCCCTGGAGACCCAGTACTTC
>TRBJ2-6|TRBV4-2|TRBD1
CASSQRTGAGANVLTF
TGTGCCAGCAGCCAAAGGACAGGGGCTGGGGCCAACGTCCTGACTTTC
>TRBJ2-1|TRBV5-1|TRBD1
CASSLEGQGAREQFF
TGCGCCAGCAGCTTGGAGGGCCAGGGGGCGCGAGAGCAGTTCTTC
>TRBJ1-5|TRBV30|.
CAWSVNQSPPQHF
TGTGCCTGGAGTGTAAACCAAAGCCCGCCCCAGCATTTT
>TRBJ1-3|TRBV5-1|TRBD1
CASSRDRGRGSGNTIYF
TGCGCCAGTAGCCGGGACAGGGGTCGGGGTTCTGGAAACACCATATATTTT
>TRBJ2-5|TRBV15|TRBD2
CATSRVGLALGETQYF
TGTGCCACCAGCAGAGTCGGACTAGCTTTAGGCGAGACCCAGTACTTC
>TRBJ1-1|TRBV6-6|.
CASLSKGGENTEAFF
TGTGCCAGCTTGTCTAAAGGGGGAGAGAACACTGAAGCTTTCTTT
>TRBJ1-2|TRBV2|.
CAQVLNYGYTF
TGTGCCCAAGTCCTAAACTATGGCTACACCTTC
>TRBJ1-2|TRBV7-2|.
CASSLVQGGYTF
TGTGCCAGCAGCTTAGTCCAGGGGGGCTACACCTTC
>TRBJ2-3|TRBV4-1|TRBD2
CASSRGVDTQYF
TGCGCCAGCAGTCGGGGGGTAGATACGCAGTATTTT
>TRBJ2-7|TRBV4-1|TRBD2
CASSQDQLAGGLGDEQYF
TGCGCCAGCAGCCAAGATCAACTAGCGGGAGGTTTGGGAGACGAGCAGTACTTC
>TRBJ1-1|TRBV6-5|TRBD1
CASSWEPGQGEAFF
TGTGCCAGCAGTTGGGAGCCGGGACAGGGTGAAGCTTTCTTT
>TRBJ1-3|TRBV5-8|.
CASSLALSGNTIYF
TGTGCCAGCAGCTTGGCCCTCTCTGGAAACACCATATATTTT
>TRBJ1-1|TRBV28|TRBD1
CASSLSAGGTNTEAFF
TGTGCCAGCAGTTTATCTGCAGGGGGAACGAACACTGAAGCTTTCTTT